This T cell receptor beta chain was recovered during a study of CD8 T cells in Susac syndrome. The RNA input was 0.5 to 1 ug, and it was reverse transcribed with random hexamers. The TCR beta CDR3 was amplified by immunoSEQ multiplex PCR across 54 Vbeta, 13 Jbeta. TCRdb reprocessed the immunoSEQ multiplex PCR reads via MiXCR and lists one record per CDR3 protein. Seen here are 200,000 to 250,000 distinct CDR3 sequences, approximately 90% observed once, and the top ten hold about 0.13%. Deletions cut 2 bases from V and 6 bases from J, with 7 bases between. The germline CDR1 and CDR2 sequences are MRHNA and SNTAGT. The CDR3 is 13 residues long. Sequencing of TCR beta, carried out with a high-throughput approach, was applied to CD8+ and CD4+ T cells from the blood.

Material for sequencing was CD8+ T cells from PBMCs. This TCR derives from a human donor with multiple sclerosis. The rearrangement joins TRBV6-4 to TRBJ1-4; D uncertain. DNA of the CDR3: TGTGCCAGCAGTGACAGGGATTATGAAAAACTGTTTTTT. The encoded protein is CASSDRDYEKLFF.